One and the same sample provided the 21 T cell receptor beta chains below, sequenced in a study of blood T cell repertoires in COVID-19 (dated by TCRdb to the early 2020s). Receptor amplification or capture employed the immunoSEQ multiplex PCR assay. This immuneACCESS table, as held by TCRdb, lists in-frame sequences with V and J called but not all clones. Of the missing ones, under half trace to an unresolved V gene in checked studies; the others have no known cause. The sample table contains 290,000 or so clones; only one count was recorded for roughly 86% of them. The ten largest clones take up around 2.4% of the sample. Sequencing was done on a sample of PBMCs or T cells enriched from blood (not recorded which). These receptor sequences come from a woman aged 18-30 years who had recovered from COVID-19.

V gene TRBV5-5 combines with J gene TRBJ1-6; TRBD1 might be the D (6 bases). The CDR3 has 14 amino acids. The germline CDR1 and CDR2 sequences are SGHKS and YYEKEE (reference sequence). V shed 2 bases and J shed 9 bases, with 12 bases lying between them. The CDR3 coding sequence is TGTGCCAGCAGCTTTTCAGGGGTTGGTTCACCCCTCCACTTT. Protein: CASSFSGVGSPLHF.

Concerning this clone: This sample includes further DNA sequences coding for the same CDR3. The chain combines TRBV5-6 with TRBJ2-7; 7 nucleotides agree with TRBD2. The germline CDR1 and CDR2 sequences are SGHDT and YYEEEE. V lost 2 bases and J lost 1; bases outside the gene matches: 0. The CDR3 contains 13 residues. Here the CDR3 DNA reads TGTGCCAGCAGCTTAGCGGGATCCTACGAGCAGTACTTC. Its protein product is CASSLAGSYEQYF. The full variable domain, in which reference TRBV5-6 and TRBJ2-7 provide the parts outside the CDR3, is DAGVTQSPTHLIKTRGQQVTLRCSPKSGHDTVSWYQQALGQGPQFIFQYYEEEERQRGNFPDRFSGHQFPNYSSELNVNALLLGDSALYLCASSLAGSYEQYFGPGTRLTVT.

This clone was seen once. J is TRBJ1-1 and V is TRBV7-9; D is unclear. Germline-derived CDR1 and CDR2 are SEHNR and FQNEAQ (reference sequence). This CDR3 region has 15 residues. The V and J ends lost 5 bases and 6 bases respectively, with 19 bases between them. This CDR3 is CASSRDRARRAEAFF. CDR3 bases: TGTGCCAGCAGCAGAGACCGGGCGCGGAGGGCTGAAGCTTTCTTT.

The J gene is TRBJ2-3, the V gene TRBV9, with a possible D match to TRBD1 (5 bases). V lost 0 bases and J lost 3, with 11 bases in between. The germline CDR1 and CDR2 sequences are SGDLS and YYNGEE. CDR3 size: 15 residues. CDR3 region: CASSVDRLQTDTQYF. As DNA, the CDR3 is TGTGCCAGCAGCGTAGACAGGCTTCAAACAGATACGCAGTATTTT.

This chain links TRBV7-2 with TRBJ2-7, with 8 bases lining up with TRBD2. This CDR3 spans 15 amino acids. Germline V CDR1 and CDR2: SGHTA, FQGNSA. V shed 5 bases, J shed 6 bases, and the junction held 12 bases outside the gene matches. The CDR3 coding sequence is TGTGCCAGCAGCCCCTTAGCGGGGCCCCCTTCCGAGCAGTACTTC. This encodes CASSPLAGPPSEQYF.

The V gene is TRBV11-2, the J gene TRBJ2-2; TRBD1 agrees at 9 bases. Germline V gene sequence: CDR1 SGHAT, CDR2 FQNNGV. There are 15 residues in the CDR3. J was trimmed by 7 bases and V by 3 bases; bases with no gene match: 6. The CDR3, as DNA: TGTGCCAGCAGCTTTACGGGACAGGGTGTCGGGGAGCTGTTTTTT. Translating gives CASSFTGQGVGELFF.

This clone rates as medium-sized. The rearrangement uses TRBV7-3 and TRBJ2-1, with D unresolved. The V end was cut by 2 bases, the J end by 6 bases, with 20 bases between. The CDR3 is 17 residues long. Germline CDR1 reads SGHTA; CDR2 reads FQGTGA. The CDR3 DNA is TGTGCCAGCAGCTTAGCGGTGGGTGACTCCGCGCTCAATGAGCAGTTCTTC. Translated: CASSLAVGDSALNEQFF. Combining the CDR3 with reference TRBV7-3 and TRBJ2-1 gives the whole variable domain GAGVSQTPSNKVTEKGKYVELRCDPISGHTALYWYRQSLGQGPEFLIYFQGTGAADDSGLPNDRFFAVRPEGSVSTLKIQRTERGDSAVYLCASSLAVGDSALNEQFFGPGTRLTVL.

This clone appeared a few times. This chain connects TRBV4-1 to TRBJ2-2, with 8 bases aligning to TRBD1. Per germline, CDR1 MGHRA and CDR2 YSYEKL. V was pared by 6 bases and J by 1 base, with 1 base of the junction left unmatched. There are 14 residues in the CDR3. The CDR3 reads CASRGTGNTGELFF. In DNA, the CDR3 is TGCGCCAGCAGAGGGACAGGGAACACCGGGGAGCTGTTTTTT.

The J gene is TRBJ2-7, the V gene TRBV9; TRBD2 aligns across 8 bases. The CDR3 length is 16 residues. Germline V gives CDR1 SGDLS, CDR2 YYNGEE. The ends lost 0 bases at V and 4 bases at J; junction bases unmatched: 9. The CDR3 DNA reads TGTGCCAGCAGCGTAGATGGTGTAGCGGGATCTTACGAGCAGTACTTC. Encoded protein: CASSVDGVAGSYEQYF.

The chain links TRBV28 to TRBJ2-1, with TRBD2 matching over 7 bases. CDR1 and CDR2 from the germline V gene are MDHEN and SYDVKM. Trimming took 2 bases from V and 3 from J; bases not matched to a gene: 4. The CDR3 totals 15 residues. The CDR3 coding sequence is TGTGCCAGCAGTTTAACCACTAGCGTCTACAATGAGCAGTTCTTC. This codes for CASSLTTSVYNEQFF. The whole variable domain, filled in from reference TRBV28 and TRBJ2-1, reads DVKVTQSSRYLVKRTGEKVFLECVQDMDHENMFWYRQDPGLGLRLIYFSYDVKMKEKGDIPEGYSVSREKKERFSLILESASTNQTSMYLCASSLTTSVYNEQFFGPGTRLTVL.

This rearrangement joins TRBV2 to TRBJ2-7; 12 nucleotides align to TRBD2. The trim removed 2 bases at V and 8 bases at J, leaving 7 bases unmatched. The germline V gene encodes CDR1 SNHLY and CDR2 FYNNEI. The CDR3 spans 15 residues. The CDR3 reads CASSERRLAGAQQYF. The CDR3 DNA sequence: TGTGCCAGCAGTGAAAGGAGACTAGCGGGAGCACAGCAGTACTTC.

The V call is TRBV7-9, the J call TRBJ1-1; 8 bases match TRBD1. J lost 10 bases, V lost 3 bases, and 13 bases had no gene match. Germline values: CDR1 SEHNR, CDR2 FQNEAQ (reference sequence). The CDR3 sequence is 15 residues long. This CDR3 reads CASSLGGQGGKVAFF. CDR3 DNA: TGTGCCAGCAGCTTGGGCGGACAGGGTGGTAAGGTAGCTTTCTTT.

The rearrangement uses TRBV3-1 (or the pseudogene TRBV3-2) and TRBJ2-6; D is unclear. Trimming stripped 4 bases from V and 2 bases from J, with 12 bases between. Germline loops: CDR1 LGHDT, CDR2 YNNKEL (reference sequence). This CDR3 is built from 16 residues. Here the CDR3 DNA reads TGTGCCAGCAGCCTATCCAACTCACCTGGGGCCAACGTCCTGACTTTC. Amino acid sequence: CASSLSNSPGANVLTF.

The gene calls are TRBV5-6 and TRBJ2-3, with 8 nucleotides matching TRBD1. This CDR3 comprises 16 residues. Germline-derived CDR1 and CDR2 are SGHDT and YYEEEE. V shed 2 bases, J shed 4 bases, and the junction held 9 bases outside the gene matches. Here the CDR3 reads CASSLIQGAGADTQYF. DNA of the CDR3: TGTGCCAGCAGCTTAATCCAGGGGGCAGGGGCAGATACGCAGTATTTT.

The J gene is TRBJ1-5, the V gene TRBV19, with a tentative D call TRBD1 (6 bases). Trimming took off 5 bases at V and 9 bases at J, with 17 bases between the two ends. CDR1 and CDR2 (germline): LNHDA, SQIVND (reference sequence). The length of the CDR3 is 14 residues. The DNA for the CDR3 is TGTGCCAGTAGTCATAAGGGGGAAGTGTGGCCCCAGCATTTT. The encoded protein is CASSHKGEVWPQHF. The full variable domain, rest sourced from reference TRBV19 and TRBJ1-5, is DGGITQSPKYLFRKEGQNVTLSCEQNLNHDAMYWYRQDPGQGLRLIYYSQIVNDFQKGDIAEGYSVSREKKESFPLTVTSAQKNPTAFYLCASSHKGEVWPQHFGDGTRLSIL.

This chain connects TRBV7-9 to TRBJ2-2, with TRBD1 identical over 10 bases. The CDR3 spans 19 residues. CDR1 is SEHNR, CDR2 FQNEAQ, per germline (reference sequence). V was clipped by 4 bases and J by 1 base; unmatched bases: 12. The CDR3 protein is CASSSSLGTGVKNTGELFF. The CDR3 nucleotides read TGTGCCAGCAGCTCATCCCTCGGGACAGGGGTTAAGAACACCGGGGAGCTGTTTTTT.

The chain recombines TRBV11-2 with TRBJ2-3; the match to TRBD1 covers 7 bases. This CDR3 region has 14 residues. V gave up 3 bases and J gave up 2 bases; unmatched junction bases: 2. Germline loops: CDR1 SGHAT, CDR2 FQNNGV. The CDR3 sequence is CASSLTGHTDTQYF. DNA of the CDR3: TGTGCCAGCAGCTTGACAGGGCACACAGATACGCAGTATTTT. The whole variable domain, filled in from reference TRBV11-2 and TRBJ2-3, reads EAGVAQSPRYKIIEKRQSVAFWCNPISGHATLYWYQQILGQGPKLLIQFQNNGVVDDSQLPKDRFSAERLKGVDSTLKIQPAKLEDSAVYLCASSLTGHTDTQYFGPGTRLTVL.

This chain uses TRBV14 with TRBJ2-3; 10 bases fit TRBD1. The ends lost 3 bases at V and 6 bases at J; junction bases unmatched: 6. This CDR3 is built from 15 residues. CDR1 is SGHDN, CDR2 FVKESK, per germline. CDR3 sequence (DNA): TGTGCCAGCAGCCACCGGGACAGGGGAATGGATACGCAGTATTTT. Protein sequence: CASSHRDRGMDTQYF.

The V gene is TRBV11-3, the J gene TRBJ1-1; TRBD1 matches at 8 bases. The CDR3 loop spans 13 amino acids. Germline CDR1 and CDR2: SGHNT and YENEEA. Unmatched junction bases numbered 5, after V lost 7 bases and J lost 4 bases. The CDR3 is CASIGQGFTEAFF. The CDR3 DNA is TGTGCCAGCATAGGACAGGGTTTCACTGAAGCTTTCTTT.

This sequence joins TRBV19 and TRBJ2-2; 11 bases align to TRBD2. Germline trimming cut 5 bases from V and 1 base from J; bases unmatched to any gene: 9. This CDR3 region has 18 residues. Germline assignment: CDR1 LNHDA and CDR2 SQIVND (reference sequence). CDR3 amino acids: CASSHNQLAGVNTGELFF. CDR3 bases: TGTGCCAGTAGTCACAACCAACTAGCGGGGGTGAACACCGGGGAGCTGTTTTTT.

The gene calls are TRBV14 and TRBJ2-3, with 9 bases that match TRBD1. V lost 4 bases to trimming and J lost 1 base; unmatched junction nucleotides: 6. CDR3 length: 16 amino acids. Germline CDR1 SGHDN, CDR2 FVKESK. CDR3 region: CASSLRDRVRTDTQYF. The CDR3 region has the DNA TGTGCCAGCAGCCTCAGGGACAGGGTGCGCACAGATACGCAGTATTTT.